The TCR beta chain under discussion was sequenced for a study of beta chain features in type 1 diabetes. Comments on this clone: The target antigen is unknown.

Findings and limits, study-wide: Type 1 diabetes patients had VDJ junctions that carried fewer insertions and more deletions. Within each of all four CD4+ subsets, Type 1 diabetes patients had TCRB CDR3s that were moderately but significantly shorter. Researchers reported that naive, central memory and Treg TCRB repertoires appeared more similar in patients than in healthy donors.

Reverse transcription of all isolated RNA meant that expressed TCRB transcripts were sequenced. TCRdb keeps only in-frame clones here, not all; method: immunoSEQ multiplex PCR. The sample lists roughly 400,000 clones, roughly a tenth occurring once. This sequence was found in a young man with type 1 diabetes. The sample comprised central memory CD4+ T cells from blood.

The CDR3 DNA is TGTGCCAGCAGCCTGAGACCGGGACTAGCGGGAGGCCGGGCTACGCAGTATTTT. Translation gives CASSLRPGLAGGRATQYF. The genes are TRBV28 and TRBJ2-3; 15 bases fit TRBD2. The length of the CDR3 is 18 residues. Germline CDR1 reads MDHEN; CDR2 reads SYDVKM. J gave up 8 bases and V 6 bases, and 15 bases lay outside the gene matches.